The rows below give T cell receptor beta chains drawn from one sample of a study of blood T cell repertoires in COVID-19. Clones were sequenced by immunoSEQ multiplex PCR, and TCRdb holds only the in-frame ones, with some missing. The sample shows about 300,000 clones, about nine tenths of them seen only once. The sample comprised PBMCs or T cells enriched from blood (not recorded which). The receptors were sampled from a man aged 30 to 39 who had recovered from COVID-19. The CDR3 runs from the conserved cysteine through the conserved F or W.

TRBJ2-1 | 20 | TRBV24-1 | CATSDPLSGGATRDYNEQFF
TRBJ2-2 | 15 | TRBV5-1 | CASSLNRGGTGELFF
TRBJ1-2 | 12 | TRBV29-1 | CSVVSGDYGYTF
TRBJ1-1 | 14 | TRBV9 | CASSVTGTGGRAFF
TRBJ2-5 | 14 | TRBV9 | CASSVRTSAETQYF
TRBJ2-1 | 15 | TRBV27 | CASSLLPGQGNEQFF
TRBJ1-1 | 14 | TRBV19 | CACSPWGGNTEAFF
TRBJ2-3 | 13 | TRBV6-5 | CASSLGLTDTQYF
TRBJ1-1 | 11 | TRBV11-2 | CASRVGTEAFF
TRBJ1-4 | 14 | TRBV2 | CASRGQGKGEKLFF
TRBJ2-1 | 15 | TRBV7-2 | CASSSLAGGINEQFF
TRBJ1-5 | 15 | TRBV5-1 | CASSLSSGSHQPQHF
TRBJ1-2 | 16 | TRBV28 | CASRHGGQDANYGYTF
TRBJ2-7 | 14 | TRBV7-6 | CASSWGESSYEQYF
TRBJ1-4 | 15 | TRBV7-9 | CASSPGGATNEKLFF
TRBJ2-5 | 14 | TRBV7-9 | CASSQDRGQETQYF
TRBJ2-3 | 15 | TRBV6-4 | CASSRLAGEADTQYF
TRBJ1-2 | 12 | TRBV11-2 | CASSLEYYGYTF
TRBJ1-2 | 14 | TRBV19 | CASSISSGNYGYTF
TRBJ2-5 | 13 | TRBV7-8 | CASGGQVLGTQYF
TRBJ1-3 | 16 | TRBV6-6 | CASSYRVVEGENTIYF
TRBJ1-1 | 13 | TRBV2 | CASRGTGKLEAFF
TRBJ1-6 | 17 | TRBV10-3 | CAISESLGQRYNSPLHF
TRBJ1-5 | 14 | TRBV6-1 | CAIAQGNANQPQHF
TRBJ2-2 | 14 | TRBV28 | CASSTTRNTGELFF
TRBJ2-6 | 14 | TRBV7-9 | CASSPGTSANVLTF
TRBJ2-3 | 11 | TRBV7-9 | CASSAGDTQYF
TRBJ2-3 | 15 | TRBV6-1 | CASSETLAGSDTQYF
TRBJ1-1 | 15 | TRBV7-9 | CASSLSSISATEAFF
TRBJ2-1 | 15 | TRBV24-1 | CATSGRAGAYNEQFF
TRBJ2-1 | 13 | TRBV27 | CASSRTVRNEQFF
TRBJ1-2 | 11 | TRBV29-1 | CSVESYMEPSF
TRBJ1-2 | 13 | TRBV11-1 | CASSLEGVYGYTF
TRBJ2-3 | 14 | TRBV6-5 | CASRETGSTDTQYF
TRBJ2-1 | 12 | TRBV19 | CASSGLDNEQFF
TRBJ1-1 | 15 | TRBV9 | CASSARQGGNTEAFF
TRBJ2-2 | 17 | TRBV10-1 | CASSESTATPNTGELFF
TRBJ2-7 | 16 | TRBV3-1/TRBV3-2 | CASSPTLAGRQYEQYF
TRBJ1-5 | 14 | TRBV28 | CASSLHRGQQPQHF
TRBJ2-3 | 18 | TRBV7-6 | CASSLTLPRGTGTDTQYF
TRBJ2-1 | 14 | TRBV30 | CAWSGLYLYNEQFF